This T cell receptor beta chain comes out of a study of blood T cell repertoires in COVID-19. As for the study in general: Both acute and convalescent COVID-19 samples were obtained from the United States, Italy and Spain.

TCRdb keeps only in-frame clones here, not all; method: immunoSEQ multiplex PCR. The sample yields 250,000 to 350,000 clones, 84% seen once. Trimming took 2 bases from V and 3 from J, leaving 14 bases between them. Germline V gene lookup returns CDR1 SGHNT and CDR2 YENEEA. The CDR3 contains 15 residues. The rearrangement joins TRBV11-3 to TRBJ2-7; no clear D gene. Sequencing used peripheral blood. The receptor was derived from a human donor with COVID-19, enrolled during active disease. The donor label of this sample is uncertain. The CDR3 loop reads CASSLNERSRYEQYF. In DNA form, the CDR3 reads TGTGCCAGCAGCTTAAACGAACGGAGCCGCTACGAGCAGTACTTC. The full variable domain, its missing parts supplied by reference TRBV11-3 and TRBJ2-7, is EAGVVQSPRYKIIEKKQPVAFWCNPISGHNTLYWYLQNLGQGPELLIRYENEEAVDDSQLPKDRFSAERLKGVDSTLKIQPAELGDSAVYLCASSLNERSRYEQYFGPGTRLTVT.